Below are 12 T cell receptor beta chains sequenced from a single sample in a study of OX40 agonist ivuxolimab in advanced cancers. Generated by immunoSEQ multiplex PCR, the TCRdb table keeps only in-frame clones and is missing some. The repertoire includes about 79,000 clones, roughly 80% of them detected once, and 4.6% sits in the top ten. The material sequenced was CD4+ or CD8+ T cells sorted from blood, taken in a trial of the OX40 agonist ivuxolimab. These receptors were collected from an adult with an advanced solid tumor such as melanoma, head and neck, liver or kidney cancer.

This chain connects TRBV18 to TRBJ1-1; 7 nucleotides line up with TRBD1. The junction had 6 bases not matched to a gene; V was cut back by 6 bases and J by 2 bases. The CDR3 consists of 14 residues. In germline, CDR1 is KGHSH, CDR2 LQKENI. CDR3 amino acids: CASSLDRLNTEAFF. The CDR3 DNA is TGTGCCAGCTCCCTGGACAGGCTCAACACTGAAGCTTTCTTT.

V and J are TRBV5-6 and TRBJ2-1, with TRBD2 identical over 8 bases. This CDR3 contains 14 residues. V was clipped by 2 bases and J by 3 bases; unmatched bases: 1. Per the germline V gene, CDR1 is SGHDT and CDR2 is YYEEEE. CDR3 loop: CASSLLADYNEQFF. The CDR3 DNA reads TGTGCCAGCAGCTTACTAGCGGACTACAATGAGCAGTTCTTC.

This clone was seen only once. The V gene is TRBV6-1, the J gene TRBJ2-3, with D uncertain. V shed 7 bases and J shed 3 bases, with 8 bases lying between them. The CDR3 extends over 12 amino acids. CDR1 is MNHNS and CDR2 is SASEGT in the germline V gene. The CDR3 here is CASTQYTDTQYF. The CDR3 bases are TGTGCCAGCACCCAATATACAGATACGCAGTATTTT.

V usage is TRBV6-1 and J usage is TRBJ2-3; 8 bases match TRBD1. V dropped 1 base and J dropped 2; count of bases not matched to a gene: 2. The CDR3 totals 15 residues. Germline CDR1 is MNHNS and CDR2 is SASEGT. This CDR3 reads CASSEGTGHTDTQYF. CDR3 coding DNA: TGTGCCAGCAGTGAAGGGACAGGGCACACAGATACGCAGTATTTT.

V gene TRBV6-6 combines with J gene TRBJ2-4; 8 bases are a match to TRBD1. Germline V gene data show CDR1 as MNHNY and CDR2 as SVGAGI (reference sequence). The trim removed 7 bases at V and 0 bases at J, leaving 8 bases unmatched. The CDR3 runs to 16 residues. CDR3 sequence (DNA): TGTGCCAGCAAGCAGACAGGGGCAGGAGCCAAAAACATTCAGTACTTC. Protein product: CASKQTGAGAKNIQYF.

J is TRBJ1-4 and V is TRBV2; D perhaps matches TRBD1 (6 bases). Looked up from germline, CDR1 is SNHLY and CDR2 is FYNNEI. V was pared by 7 bases and J by 8 bases, with 14 bases between. The CDR3 runs to 13 residues. Written as DNA, the CDR3 is TGTGCCAGCAATCGGGGGCGAAGCGAAAAACTGTTTTTT. This gives the protein CASNRGRSEKLFF.

This clone was observed a handful of times. V and J are TRBV7-8 and TRBJ2-1; possibly TRBD1 for D (5 bases). Germline V gives CDR1 SGHVS, CDR2 FQNEAQ. The CDR3 runs to 16 residues. Between the trimmed V and J ends, which lost 1 base and 5 bases, there was a span of 15 bases. CDR3 DNA: TGTGCCAGCAGCTTAGTTCAGGGAAACGTCCACAATGAGCAGTTCTTC. Amino acid sequence: CASSLVQGNVHNEQFF.

The rearrangement links TRBV7-2 to TRBJ2-4; D ambiguous. Trimming took 0 bases from V and 8 from J, leaving 8 bases between them. The CDR3 runs 13 residues. CDR1 is SGHTA and CDR2 is FQGNSA in the germline V gene. This CDR3 reads CASSLARSDIQYF. The CDR3 region has the DNA TGTGCCAGCAGCTTAGCCCGGTCGGACATTCAGTACTTC.

The chain has TRBV29-1 and TRBJ2-5; tentatively, D is TRBD1 (6 bases). The J call may be wrong; the DNA end is better matched by TRBJ2-7. The CDR3 is 13 residues long. Germline V CDR1 and CDR2: SQVTM, ANQGSEA. CDR3 sequence: CSASRGSSYEQYF. The CDR3 coding sequence is TGCAGCGCTTCGAGGGGGAGTTCCTACGAGCAGTACTTC.

V usage is TRBV10-2 and J usage is TRBJ2-2; D may be TRBD1 (5 bases). V lost 2 bases to trimming and J lost 4 bases, with 5 bases between them. Germline CDR1 reads WSHSY; CDR2 reads SAAADI. This CDR3 contains 13 residues. CDR3 sequence (DNA): TGCGCCAGCAGTGAGCAGGGCACCGGGGAGCTGTTTTTT. Translating gives CASSEQGTGELFF.

The CDR3 DNA is TGTGCCAGCAGCCAAGAATCAGCGGCAGAGACCCAGTACTTC. Its translation is CASSQESAAETQYF. The rearrangement links TRBV14 to TRBJ2-5; D perhaps matches TRBD2 (5 bases). The CDR3 has 14 amino acids. V dropped 0 bases and J dropped 4 bases, with 9 bases sitting between them. Looked up from germline, CDR1 is SGHDN and CDR2 is FVKESK.

The V gene is TRBV4-1, the J gene TRBJ2-5; tentatively, D is TRBD1 or TRBD2 (6 bases each). CDR1 is MGHRA, CDR2 YSYEKL, per germline. This CDR3 has 16 residues. V lost 2 bases and J lost 5, with 18 bases in between. CDR3 amino acids: CASSQFRGPSMETQYF. The CDR3 nucleotides read TGCGCCAGCAGCCAATTCCGGGGGCCTTCTATGGAGACCCAGTACTTC.